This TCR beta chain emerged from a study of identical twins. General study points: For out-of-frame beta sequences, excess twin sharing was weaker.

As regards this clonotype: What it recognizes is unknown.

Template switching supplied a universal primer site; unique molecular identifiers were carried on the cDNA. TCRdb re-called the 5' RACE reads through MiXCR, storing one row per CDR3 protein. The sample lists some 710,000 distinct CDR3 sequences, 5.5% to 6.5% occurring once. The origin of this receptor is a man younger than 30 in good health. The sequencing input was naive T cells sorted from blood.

This CDR3 is CASSRGVGSSDTQYF. The CDR3 nucleotides read TGTGCCAGCAGCCGGGGCGTCGGGAGCTCAGATACGCAGTATTTT. The V and J genes are TRBV7-2 and TRBJ2-3; tentatively, D is TRBD2 (6 bases). V was cut by 5 bases and J by 4 bases, with 16 bases left in between. This CDR3 has 15 amino acids. Germline CDR1 is SGHTA and CDR2 is FQGNSA.